These T cell receptor beta chains were read from a single sample in a study of blood T cells in healthy people across ages. TCRdb recomputed calls from the 5' RACE reads with MiXCR, one row per CDR3 protein. In the table there are hundreds of thousands of distinct CDR3 sequences, 55% to 70% of which are singletons. The sample consisted of blood. Receptor source: a man under 40 in good health. The CDR3 runs from the conserved cysteine through the conserved F or W. The order of the fields is D gene, J gene, V gene, clone size, CDR3 DNA, CDR3 protein. The D gene is left open where the match is weak. A row's size may be missing; if present it is once, few, many or a size class.

d_gene: TRBD1; j_gene: TRBJ2-7; v_gene: TRBV6-1; abundance: NA; CDR3nt: TGTGCCAGCTGGTCCAGGGGGAGCTACGAGCAGTACTTC; CDR3aa: CASWSRGSYEQYF
d_gene: TRBD1; j_gene: TRBJ1-2; v_gene: TRBV6-1; abundance: NA; CDR3nt: TGTGCCAGCAGCGTTCAGGGGGCGCGGAATACTGGCTACACCTTC; CDR3aa: CASSVQGARNTGYTF
d_gene: NA; j_gene: TRBJ1-6; v_gene: TRBV20-1; abundance: few; CDR3nt: TGCAGTGCTAGAGATAGCGGGGTGTCACCCCTCCACTTT; CDR3aa: CSARDSGVSPLHF
d_gene: TRBD1; j_gene: TRBJ1-2; v_gene: TRBV2; abundance: NA; CDR3nt: TGTGCCAGTACCGGGGCAGGGGGCCTCTCTGGCTACACCTTC; CDR3aa: CASTGAGGLSGYTF
d_gene: TRBD2; j_gene: TRBJ2-7; v_gene: TRBV27; abundance: few; CDR3nt: TGTGCCAGCAGTACCAGCCCGGGGGGCTACGAGCAGTACTTC; CDR3aa: CASSTSPGGYEQYF
d_gene: NA; j_gene: TRBJ2-7; v_gene: TRBV30; abundance: NA; CDR3nt: TGTGCCTGGTCAGGGGACCGGTACGAGCAGTACTTC; CDR3aa: CAWSGDRYEQYF
d_gene: TRBD2; j_gene: TRBJ2-3; v_gene: TRBV7-8; abundance: NA; CDR3nt: TGTGCCAGCAGCCTCCGACTAGCGGGGGGGACCGGCACAGATACGCAGTATTTT; CDR3aa: CASSLRLAGGTGTDTQYF
d_gene: NA; j_gene: TRBJ1-5; v_gene: TRBV25-1; abundance: NA; CDR3nt: TGTGCCAGCAGTGAATCGGGCGCGGGGGAGTGGCAGCCCCAGCATTTT; CDR3aa: CASSESGAGEWQPQHF
d_gene: NA; j_gene: TRBJ1-6; v_gene: TRBV2; abundance: few; CDR3nt: TGTGCCAGCAGTGTCGGGACAAATTCACCCCTCCACTTT; CDR3aa: CASSVGTNSPLHF
d_gene: NA; j_gene: TRBJ2-3; v_gene: TRBV6-1; abundance: NA; CDR3nt: TGTGCCAGCAGTCCCACTCAGGCGTCGCCCATCCTAGATACGCAGTATTTT; CDR3aa: CASSPTQASPILDTQYF
d_gene: NA; j_gene: TRBJ1-1; v_gene: TRBV27; abundance: once; CDR3nt: TGTGCCAGCAGTCCAGCCGGGGGACACGGGAACACTGAAGCTTTCTTT; CDR3aa: CASSPAGGHGNTEAFF
d_gene: NA; j_gene: TRBJ1-2; v_gene: TRBV7-2; abundance: NA; CDR3nt: TGTGCCAGCAGCTTACGGAGGCAGGGTGGGCACTATGGCTACACCTTC; CDR3aa: CASSLRRQGGHYGYTF
d_gene: NA; j_gene: TRBJ2-3; v_gene: TRBV20-1; abundance: NA; CDR3nt: TGCAGTGCTAGGGGGCGGGGGCCTAATACGCAGTATTTT; CDR3aa: CSARGRGPNTQYF
d_gene: NA; j_gene: TRBJ2-1; v_gene: TRBV20-1; abundance: few; CDR3nt: TGCAGTGCTAGTTATAGCGGTGGGAGGAATGAGCAGTTCTTC; CDR3aa: CSASYSGGRNEQFF
d_gene: TRBD2; j_gene: TRBJ2-7; v_gene: TRBV7-2; abundance: few; CDR3nt: TGTGCCAGCAGCTTCGGGACTATCTACGAGCAGTACTTC; CDR3aa: CASSFGTIYEQYF
d_gene: NA; j_gene: TRBJ1-2; v_gene: TRBV12-3/TRBV12-4; abundance: NA; CDR3nt: TGTGCCAACAGTCCCTCCGGGGAGGGCTATGGCTACACCTTC; CDR3aa: CANSPSGEGYGYTF
d_gene: NA; j_gene: TRBJ2-7; v_gene: TRBV29-1; abundance: NA; CDR3nt: TGCAGCGTTGGGGCTCGGAACGAGCAGTACTTC; CDR3aa: CSVGARNEQYF
d_gene: NA; j_gene: TRBJ2-2; v_gene: TRBV7-2; abundance: NA; CDR3nt: TGTGCCAGCAGAGACGGGGGCCACACCGGGGAGCTGTTTTTT; CDR3aa: CASRDGGHTGELFF
d_gene: NA; j_gene: TRBJ2-3; v_gene: TRBV4-3; abundance: few; CDR3nt: TGCGCCAGCAGCCAAGATTCTACAGAAAGCACAGATACGCAGTATTTT; CDR3aa: CASSQDSTESTDTQYF
d_gene: NA; j_gene: TRBJ2-5; v_gene: TRBV10-3; abundance: NA; CDR3nt: TGTGCCATCGGGGGCGCGGGCGGAGAGACCCAGTACTTC; CDR3aa: CAIGGAGGETQYF
d_gene: NA; j_gene: TRBJ2-3; v_gene: TRBV12-3/TRBV12-4; abundance: NA; CDR3nt: TGTGCCAGCAGTTTGGAGAGGGGAGGAGATACGCAGTATTTT; CDR3aa: CASSLERGGDTQYF
d_gene: TRBD2; j_gene: TRBJ2-5; v_gene: TRBV20-1; abundance: NA; CDR3nt: TGCAGTGCTGCATCTAGCGGCAAGAAAGAGACCCAGTACTTC; CDR3aa: CSAASSGKKETQYF
d_gene: NA; j_gene: TRBJ2-7; v_gene: TRBV7-2; abundance: few; CDR3nt: TGTGCCAGCAGCTTAGCTTGGGACGAGCAGTACTTC; CDR3aa: CASSLAWDEQYF
d_gene: TRBD1; j_gene: TRBJ2-5; v_gene: TRBV29-1; abundance: NA; CDR3nt: TGCAGCGTTGAGCCGGACAGGGGTCGACAAGAGACCCAGTACTTC; CDR3aa: CSVEPDRGRQETQYF
d_gene: TRBD2; j_gene: TRBJ2-3; v_gene: TRBV15; abundance: NA; CDR3nt: TGTGCCACCAGCTCCCATGCGGGGGGGGATACGCAGTATTTT; CDR3aa: CATSSHAGGDTQYF
d_gene: NA; j_gene: TRBJ2-5; v_gene: TRBV29-1; abundance: NA; CDR3nt: TGCAGCGTTGAAGATCAGGGGAAGGAGGGTTTGGAGCAGTACTTC; CDR3aa: CSVEDQGKEGLEQYF
d_gene: NA; j_gene: TRBJ2-7; v_gene: TRBV6-5; abundance: once; CDR3nt: TGTGCCAGCAGTACCACGGGACCTTTCTACGAGCAGTACTTC; CDR3aa: CASSTTGPFYEQYF
d_gene: NA; j_gene: TRBJ2-5; v_gene: TRBV7-9; abundance: few; CDR3nt: TGTGCCAGCAGCCCAGACCTTCGTAGGGAGACCCAGTACTTC; CDR3aa: CASSPDLRRETQYF
d_gene: NA; j_gene: TRBJ2-7; v_gene: TRBV11-2; abundance: few; CDR3nt: TGTGCCAGCCAGGTTTTCGACGAGCAGTACTTC; CDR3aa: CASQVFDEQYF
d_gene: NA; j_gene: TRBJ2-1; v_gene: TRBV20-1; abundance: NA; CDR3nt: TGCAGTGCTAGGCCGGGAATTTATGGTTCTAATGAGCAGTTCTTC; CDR3aa: CSARPGIYGSNEQFF
d_gene: NA; j_gene: TRBJ2-7; v_gene: TRBV7-8; abundance: once; CDR3nt: TGTGCCAGCAGCACTCGGGGGAGCGCCTACAATGAGCAGTACTTC; CDR3aa: CASSTRGSAYNEQYF
d_gene: NA; j_gene: TRBJ2-5; v_gene: TRBV7-2; abundance: NA; CDR3nt: TGTGCCAGCAGCTTAGATCTACGTTCGGGTGAGACCCAGTACTTC; CDR3aa: CASSLDLRSGETQYF
d_gene: NA; j_gene: TRBJ2-1; v_gene: TRBV7-3; abundance: NA; CDR3nt: TGTGCCAGCAGCTCTCCGAAGGATGAGCAGTTCTTC; CDR3aa: CASSSPKDEQFF
d_gene: NA; j_gene: TRBJ2-1; v_gene: TRBV6-2/TRBV6-3; abundance: NA; CDR3nt: TGTGCCAGCAGTTCCCCGCCAGGGGGGCTGGGTGAGCAGTTCTTC; CDR3aa: CASSSPPGGLGEQFF